These T cell receptor beta chains were read from a single sample in a study of T-cell reconstitution after alpha-beta-depleted transplantation in children. Via MiXCR, TCRdb re-called the PCR reads, giving one row per CDR3 protein. The sample holds some 550,000 distinct CDR3 sequences; approximately 20% are singletons and the top ten take roughly 3.3%. Sequenced material: PBMCs from the stem cell graft donor, taken from the stem cell graft. The source of these receptors is a human donor who donated a stem cell graft to a child with acute lymphoblastic leukemia. Each CDR3 is given with its conserved first and last residue. The D gene is left open where the match is weak. The listing skips clone size in some rows; elsewhere it reads once, few, many or a size class.

CDR3nt: TGTGCCAGCAGGGCAGGGGGAAGAAACACCATATATTTT; CDR3aa: CASRAGGRNTIYF; d_gene: TRBD1; abundance: many; j_gene: TRBJ1-3; v_gene: TRBV27
CDR3nt: TGTGCCAGCAGCGTATGGGGGGGGGACACTGAAGCTTTCTTT; CDR3aa: CASSVWGGDTEAFF; d_gene: NA; abundance: few; j_gene: TRBJ1-1; v_gene: TRBV9
CDR3nt: TGTGCCTGGACCGGACAGGGGGGTCCGACCGGGGAGCTGTTTTTT; CDR3aa: CAWTGQGGPTGELFF; d_gene: TRBD1; abundance: NA; j_gene: TRBJ2-2; v_gene: TRBV30
CDR3nt: TGCGCCAGCAGCTTGTCGGAGTCTTTTGGGGATGGCTACACCTTC; CDR3aa: CASSLSESFGDGYTF; d_gene: NA; abundance: NA; j_gene: TRBJ1-2; v_gene: TRBV5-1
CDR3nt: TGTGCCAGCAGACCGAGAGGACGGGACACCGGGGAGCTGTTTTTT; CDR3aa: CASRPRGRDTGELFF; d_gene: NA; abundance: NA; j_gene: TRBJ2-2; v_gene: TRBV9
CDR3nt: TGTGCCAGCAGCCAAGACCCAAGGGTACTGAACACTGAAGCTTTCTTT; CDR3aa: CASSQDPRVLNTEAFF; d_gene: NA; abundance: NA; j_gene: TRBJ1-1; v_gene: TRBV4-2
CDR3nt: TGCAGCGTCACAGAGCTGAACACTGAAGCTTTCTTT; CDR3aa: CSVTELNTEAFF; d_gene: NA; abundance: NA; j_gene: TRBJ1-1; v_gene: TRBV29-1
CDR3nt: TGTGCCAGCAGCTCCCGGGGCGGAAGGAACACTGAAGCTTTCTTT; CDR3aa: CASSSRGGRNTEAFF; d_gene: NA; abundance: NA; j_gene: TRBJ1-1; v_gene: TRBV7-9
CDR3nt: TGCGCCAGCAGCCCTTTCCCTCCGACAGGGAAGAATGGCTACACCTTC; CDR3aa: CASSPFPPTGKNGYTF; d_gene: TRBD1; abundance: NA; j_gene: TRBJ1-2; v_gene: TRBV5-1
CDR3nt: TGTGCCAGCAGCTCCGATCCGACTAGCGGAACCTACAATGAGCAGTTCTTC; CDR3aa: CASSSDPTSGTYNEQFF; d_gene: TRBD2; abundance: NA; j_gene: TRBJ2-1; v_gene: TRBV7-8
CDR3nt: TGCGCCAGCAGCCAAGGGAGGGCCTACGAGCAGTACTTC; CDR3aa: CASSQGRAYEQYF; d_gene: NA; abundance: NA; j_gene: TRBJ2-7; v_gene: TRBV4-1
CDR3nt: TGCAGTGCTAGAGTACAATCTACCTACGAGCAGTACTTC; CDR3aa: CSARVQSTYEQYF; d_gene: NA; abundance: many; j_gene: TRBJ2-7; v_gene: TRBV20-1
CDR3nt: TGTGCCAGCAGAAACCTCGGGGGCAAAAACATTCAGTACTTC; CDR3aa: CASRNLGGKNIQYF; d_gene: NA; abundance: few; j_gene: TRBJ2-4; v_gene: TRBV11-2
CDR3nt: TGTGCCAGCAGCCCCCGGACTAGCGGGAGTGTTCGTACGCAGTATTTT; CDR3aa: CASSPRTSGSVRTQYF; d_gene: TRBD2; abundance: NA; j_gene: TRBJ2-3; v_gene: TRBV5-6
CDR3nt: TGCGCCAGCAGCTTGGGCAGGGGGACTAGCGTGGATACGCAGTATTTT; CDR3aa: CASSLGRGTSVDTQYF; d_gene: TRBD2; abundance: NA; j_gene: TRBJ2-3; v_gene: TRBV5-1
CDR3nt: TGTGCCAGCAGCTCCCTCAAGACGAGTGAGGACACCGGGGAGCTGTTTTTT; CDR3aa: CASSSLKTSEDTGELFF; d_gene: NA; abundance: NA; j_gene: TRBJ2-2; v_gene: TRBV7-2
CDR3nt: TGTGCCATCAGTGACAAATCCTACGAGCAGTACTTC; CDR3aa: CAISDKSYEQYF; d_gene: NA; abundance: NA; j_gene: TRBJ2-7; v_gene: TRBV10-3
CDR3nt: TGCGCCAGCAGCTTGTTTAAAGATGGGGCAGGGCGCTCCTACGAGCAGTACTTC; CDR3aa: CASSLFKDGAGRSYEQYF; d_gene: NA; abundance: NA; j_gene: TRBJ2-7; v_gene: TRBV5-1
CDR3nt: TGTGCCAGCAGCTTACTTAGGAGCACAGATACGCAGTATTTT; CDR3aa: CASSLLRSTDTQYF; d_gene: NA; abundance: NA; j_gene: TRBJ2-3; v_gene: TRBV7-8
CDR3nt: TGCGCCAGTCGGGACACCATTAGTCAAGAGACCCAGTACTTC; CDR3aa: CASRDTISQETQYF; d_gene: NA; abundance: NA; j_gene: TRBJ2-5; v_gene: TRBV5-1
CDR3nt: TGTGCCAGCAGCGCTGGACTAGCGGAAGTCACAGATACGCAGTATTTT; CDR3aa: CASSAGLAEVTDTQYF; d_gene: TRBD2; abundance: many; j_gene: TRBJ2-3; v_gene: TRBV5-6
CDR3nt: TGTGCCATCAGTGAAAACCCAGGGGGACGGGATGAGCAGTACTTC; CDR3aa: CAISENPGGRDEQYF; d_gene: TRBD1; abundance: NA; j_gene: TRBJ2-7; v_gene: TRBV10-3
CDR3nt: TGTGCCTTAACGGGACTAGCGGATTCCTACGAGCAGTACTTC; CDR3aa: CALTGLADSYEQYF; d_gene: TRBD2; abundance: NA; j_gene: TRBJ2-7; v_gene: TRBV6-1
CDR3nt: TGTGCCAGCAGCACTGGACTCCTAGACTTGCAGTACTTC; CDR3aa: CASSTGLLDLQYF; d_gene: NA; abundance: few; j_gene: TRBJ2-7; v_gene: TRBV2
CDR3nt: TGCGCCAGCAGCCAGGGACAGGGGGCGCGGACAGATACGCAGTATTTT; CDR3aa: CASSQGQGARTDTQYF; d_gene: TRBD1; abundance: few; j_gene: TRBJ2-3; v_gene: TRBV5-1
CDR3nt: TGTGCCAGCAGCATGGACAGGGGAATGTCAGAGACCCAGTACTTC; CDR3aa: CASSMDRGMSETQYF; d_gene: TRBD1; abundance: NA; j_gene: TRBJ2-5; v_gene: TRBV7-2
CDR3nt: TGTGCCAGCAGCCCCTGGGACAGCAGTTTCACAGATACGCAGTATTTT; CDR3aa: CASSPWDSSFTDTQYF; d_gene: TRBD1; abundance: NA; j_gene: TRBJ2-3; v_gene: TRBV5-5
CDR3nt: TGCGCCACCCGGTCGAACACCGGGGAGCTGTTTTTT; CDR3aa: CATRSNTGELFF; d_gene: NA; abundance: NA; j_gene: TRBJ2-2; v_gene: TRBV5-1
CDR3nt: TGCGCCAGCAGCTTGGAGTTTTACAACAGGGCGGCGGGGGATACGCAGTATTTT; CDR3aa: CASSLEFYNRAAGDTQYF; d_gene: NA; abundance: few; j_gene: TRBJ2-3; v_gene: TRBV5-1
CDR3nt: TGCGCCAGCAGGCCGACTAGCGGATTAACAGATACGCAGTATTTT; CDR3aa: CASRPTSGLTDTQYF; d_gene: TRBD2; abundance: few; j_gene: TRBJ2-3; v_gene: TRBV5-1
CDR3nt: TGCAGCGTTGATAAGGGGTCAGTTTACAATGAGCAGTTCTTC; CDR3aa: CSVDKGSVYNEQFF; d_gene: NA; abundance: NA; j_gene: TRBJ2-1; v_gene: TRBV29-1
CDR3nt: TGTGCCAGCAGTATACAGGGAGCTTTCTTT; CDR3aa: CASSIQGAFF; d_gene: NA; abundance: NA; j_gene: TRBJ1-1; v_gene: TRBV5-8
CDR3nt: TGTGCCAGCAGCTTAAACCCTAACTGGGTTGGTGGCTACACCTTC; CDR3aa: CASSLNPNWVGGYTF; d_gene: NA; abundance: few; j_gene: TRBJ1-2; v_gene: TRBV7-8
CDR3nt: TGCAGTGCTGGGGGCAGAACTAGCCAGCCCCAGCATTTT; CDR3aa: CSAGGRTSQPQHF; d_gene: NA; abundance: NA; j_gene: TRBJ1-5; v_gene: TRBV20-1
CDR3nt: TGTGCCAGTAGTGCTTCATCGACAGGGTACAATCAGCCCCAGCATTTT; CDR3aa: CASSASSTGYNQPQHF; d_gene: TRBD1; abundance: few; j_gene: TRBJ1-5; v_gene: TRBV19
CDR3nt: TGTGCCAGCAGCGTACGGGGCAACAGCGCCGGGGAGCTGTTTTTT; CDR3aa: CASSVRGNSAGELFF; d_gene: NA; abundance: few; j_gene: TRBJ2-2; v_gene: TRBV9
CDR3nt: TGTGCCAGCAGCTTGTATTTCTGGGGGCAGTTCGACAATGAGCAGTTCTTC; CDR3aa: CASSLYFWGQFDNEQFF; d_gene: NA; abundance: NA; j_gene: TRBJ2-1; v_gene: TRBV5-5
CDR3nt: TGCGCCAGCAGCGCCAGCTCAGATACGCAGTATTTT; CDR3aa: CASSASSDTQYF; d_gene: NA; abundance: few; j_gene: TRBJ2-3; v_gene: TRBV5-1